The present TCR beta chain was sequenced within a study of blood T cell repertoires in COVID-19. At the level of the study: Samples of COVID-19 (acute and convalescent) were obtained from the United States, Italy and Spain. T cells, B-cell-depleted T cells, or PBMCs supplied cDNA or gDNA.

The ends lost 2 bases at V and 6 bases at J; junction bases unmatched: 3. Germline V gene sequence: CDR1 MNHNS, CDR2 SASEGT. The CDR3 has 13 amino acids. This clone was seen only once. Which cohort a participant joined came from the clinical history participants gave. In the original processing: The authors estimated nucleated cell counts from reference gene primer amplification. The table came from immunoSEQ multiplex PCR; TCRdb's copy has only in-frame clones and leaves some out. Clonal size and the V and J genes are those of that table, whereas D and trimming came from the DNA. The repertoire holds around 220,000 clones, 90% seen once, with more than 13% in the top ten.

What was sequenced was PBMCs or T cells enriched from blood (not recorded which). The chain couples TRBV6-1 to TRBJ1-2, with TRBD1 matching 7 bases. The clonotype originates from a man younger than 40 who had been exposed to COVID-19. As DNA, the CDR3 is TGTGCCAGCAGTGAACGGGACAGAGATGGCTACACCTTC. Protein sequence: CASSERDRDGYTF.